The 14 T cell receptor beta chains in this list originate from one sample, sequenced in a study of blood T cell repertoires in COVID-19. Profiling relied on immunoSEQ multiplex PCR, and the TCRdb table lists in-frame clones only, not all of them. This table has tens of thousands of clones, around 78% appearing once. Sequenced sample: peripheral blood. The receptors derive from a human donor in a cohort sampled during active COVID-19.

V is TRBV18 and J is TRBJ2-7; 7 bases fit TRBD1. The CDR3 contains 14 residues. J was trimmed by 1 base and V by 3 bases; bases with no gene match: 3. Germline assignment: CDR1 KGHSH and CDR2 LQKENI. The CDR3 nucleotides are TGTGCCAGCTCACCTAGGACAGGATCCTACGAGCAGTACTTC. Amino acids: CASSPRTGSYEQYF.

This clone was detected a few times. The V call is TRBV4-3, the J call TRBJ2-7; D is unclear. Germline V gene sequence: CDR1 LGHNA, CDR2 YSLEER. The CDR3 runs to 12 residues. The V and J ends lost 4 bases and 3 bases respectively, with 7 bases between them. CDR3 coding DNA: TGCGCCAGCAGCCCCCTAAACTACGAGCAGTACTTC. It translates to CASSPLNYEQYF.

V and J are TRBV2 and TRBJ1-1; D is unclear. CDR1 SNHLY and CDR2 FYNNEI come from the germline V gene. Trimming pared 8 bases from V and 2 bases from J, leaving 12 bases between. This CDR3 has 13 amino acids. The CDR3 bases are TGTGCCAGCTCCCCCACGGGTAACACTGAAGCTTTCTTT. It translates to CASSPTGNTEAFF. Full variable domain (outside the CDR3, taken from reference TRBV2 and TRBJ1-1): EPEVTQTPSHQVTQMGQEVILRCVPISNHLYFYWYRQILGQKVEFLVSFYNNEISEKSEIFDDQFSVERPDGSNFTLKIRSTKLEDSAMYFCASSPTGNTEAFFGQGTRLTVV.

The CDR3 sequence: CASRASDRGGGEQYF. The CDR3 nucleotides are TGTGCCAGCAGGGCCAGCGACAGGGGCGGAGGCGAGCAGTACTTC. The J gene is TRBJ2-7, the V gene TRBV6-5; 8 bases align to TRBD1. Trimming removed 6 bases from V and 6 bases from J; junction bases left unmatched: 13. CDR1 MNHEY and CDR2 SVGAGI come from the germline V gene. The CDR3 extends over 15 amino acids.

In its sample, this clone was seen many times. This chain joins TRBV18 and TRBJ2-7; 10 positions match TRBD2. CDR3 size: 14 residues. Germline CDR1 is KGHSH and CDR2 is LQKENI. Germline trimming cut 4 bases from V and 3 bases from J; bases unmatched to any gene: 3. CDR3 coding DNA: TGTGCCAGCTCACTGGGGACTAGCGTCTACGAGCAGTACTTC. It translates to CASSLGTSVYEQYF.

V gene TRBV6-5 combines with J gene TRBJ2-7; D possibly corresponds to TRBD2 (6 bases). V shed 6 bases and J shed 9 bases, with 18 bases lying between them. CDR1 MNHEY and CDR2 SVGAGI come from the germline V gene. The CDR3 is made up of 13 amino acids. The CDR3 DNA reads TGTGCCAGCAGGGCGGACCCCATGGGGGGGCAGTACTTC. It is translated as CASRADPMGGQYF.

The chain has TRBV9 and TRBJ1-1; 7 nucleotides align to TRBD1. The length of the CDR3 is 18 residues. The V segment lost 1 base and the J segment 0 bases; nucleotides outside the gene matches: 12. From germline, CDR1 is SGDLS and CDR2 YYNGEE. The CDR3 is CASSVPTGEGAMNTEAFF. CDR3 coding DNA: TGTGCCAGCAGCGTACCCACAGGGGAAGGAGCAATGAACACTGAAGCTTTCTTT.

This clone has a handful of counts. The chain has TRBV2 and TRBJ2-5, with D possibly matching TRBD2 (5 bases). The CDR3 consists of 13 residues. V was shortened by 7 bases and J by 1 base, with 10 bases between the two germline ends. CDR1 SNHLY and CDR2 FYNNEI come from the germline V gene. This chain's CDR3 is CASTKSGQETQYF. Written as DNA, the CDR3 is TGTGCCAGCACCAAGAGCGGCCAAGAGACCCAGTACTTC.

The chain has TRBV7-2 and TRBJ2-7; D is unclear. The V gene's germline CDR1 is SGHTA and CDR2 FQGNSA. V shed 2 bases and J shed 6 bases, with 17 bases lying between them. This CDR3 has 15 amino acids. The DNA for the CDR3 is TGTGCCAGCAGCTTATTATATACGGTCAAAACCGAGCAGTACTTC. Its translation: CASSLLYTVKTEQYF.

V is TRBV5-6 and J is TRBJ1-1; TRBD1 is a possible D gene (6 bases). V lost 4 bases to trimming and J lost 4 bases, with 14 bases between them. Germline V lookup: CDR1 SGHDT, CDR2 YYEEEE. The CDR3 contains 14 residues. CDR3 protein: CASSVQGVTTEAFF. In DNA, the CDR3 is TGTGCCAGCAGCGTACAGGGTGTTACCACTGAAGCTTTCTTT.

The V and J genes are TRBV27 and TRBJ2-7; 11 bases match TRBD2. Per the germline V gene, CDR1 is MNHEY and CDR2 is SMNVEV (reference sequence). CDR3 length equals 15 residues. Trimming at V came to 0 bases and at J to 4 bases, leaving 2 bases not matched to a gene. The CDR3 loop is CASSLSASGRYEQYF. The CDR3 DNA sequence: TGTGCCAGCAGTTTATCGGCTAGCGGGAGGTACGAGCAGTACTTC.

The genes are TRBV14 and TRBJ1-1, with D perhaps matching TRBD1 (6 bases). Per germline, CDR1 SGHDN and CDR2 FVKESK. CDR3 length: 14 residues. V lost 1 base and J 7 bases, leaving 13 bases between the germline ends. The CDR3 sequence: CASSQVGAWGEAFF. The CDR3 DNA follows: TGTGCCAGCAGCCAAGTGGGGGCATGGGGTGAAGCTTTCTTT. The whole variable domain, remainder taken from reference TRBV14 and TRBJ1-1, is EAGVTQFPSHSVIEKGQTVTLRCDPISGHDNLYWYRRVMGKEIKFLLHFVKESKQDESGMPNNRFLAERTGGTYSTLKVQPAELEDSGVYFCASSQVGAWGEAFFGQGTRLTVV.

This chain links TRBV6-6 with TRBJ1-2; maybe TRBD1 (6 bases). The germline gives CDR1 MNHNY, CDR2 SVGAGI (reference sequence). This CDR3 region has 14 residues. Trimming took off 6 bases at V and 4 bases at J, with 15 bases between the two ends. CDR3: CASSQSTGIYGYTF. The CDR3 bases are TGTGCCAGCAGCCAGAGTACAGGGATCTATGGCTACACCTTC.

J is TRBJ2-7 and V is TRBV7-8; the match to TRBD1 covers 9 bases. Germline V gene data show CDR1 as SGHVS and CDR2 as FQNEAQ. The CDR3 contains 18 residues. Trimming at V came to 4 bases and at J to 2 bases, leaving 15 bases not matched to a gene. CDR3 nucleotides: TGTGCCAGCAGCTCCCAAGCGGGGACAGGGTGGTCGCCCTACGAGCAGTACTTC. Its protein is CASSSQAGTGWSPYEQYF.